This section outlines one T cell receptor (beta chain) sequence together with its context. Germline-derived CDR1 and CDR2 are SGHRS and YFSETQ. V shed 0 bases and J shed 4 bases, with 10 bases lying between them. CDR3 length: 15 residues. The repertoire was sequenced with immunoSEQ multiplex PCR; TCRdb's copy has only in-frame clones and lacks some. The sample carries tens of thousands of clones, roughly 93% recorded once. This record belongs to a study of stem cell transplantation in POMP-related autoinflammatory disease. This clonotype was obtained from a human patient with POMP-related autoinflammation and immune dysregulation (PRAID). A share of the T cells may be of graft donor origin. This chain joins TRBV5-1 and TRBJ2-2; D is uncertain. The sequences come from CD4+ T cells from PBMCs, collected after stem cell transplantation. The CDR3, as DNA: TGCGCCAGCAGCTTGGACGCAGGATCCACCGGGGAGCTGTTTTTT. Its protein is CASSLDAGSTGELFF.